Each of the 26 T cell receptor beta chains below was sequenced from the same sample in a study of STAT5B mutations in CD4+ large granular lymphocyte leukemia. Assay: immunoSEQ multiplex PCR; the TCRdb copy retains only in-frame clones and omits some. The sample contains some 29,000 clones, around four fifths of which appear only once. The sequencing input was CD4+ T cells from blood buffy coats. The receptors derive from a human donor in good health.

V usage is TRBV27 and J usage is TRBJ2-3, with TRBD2 matching over 11 bases. The CDR3 contains 16 residues. Looked up from germline, CDR1 is MNHEY and CDR2 is SMNVEV (reference sequence). Losses at the gene ends were 0 bases for V and 4 bases for J; bases not matched to a gene: 3. The CDR3 protein is CASSLSVSGGADTQYF. CDR3 nucleotides: TGTGCCAGCAGTTTATCGGTTAGCGGGGGGGCAGATACGCAGTATTTT.

V is TRBV6-5 and J is TRBJ2-3; 11 nucleotides agree with TRBD2. The CDR3 loop spans 15 amino acids. Germline V gene sequence: CDR1 MNHEY, CDR2 SVGAGI. Trimming cost V 6 bases and J 4 bases; bases outside gene matches: 6. CDR3 coding DNA: TGTGCCAGCAGGACCTTTAGCGGGGGGGCAGATACGCAGTATTTT. This codes for CASRTFSGGADTQYF.

This clone was counted between two and nine times. V is TRBV6-5 and J is TRBJ1-1; D is undetermined. Trimming took 0 bases from V and 2 from J, leaving 4 bases between them. Per the germline V gene, CDR1 is MNHEY and CDR2 is SVGAGI. This CDR3 has 13 amino acids. The CDR3 loop reads CASSYSANTEAFF. In DNA form, the CDR3 reads TGTGCCAGCAGTTACTCGGCTAACACTGAAGCTTTCTTT.

The chain couples TRBV2 to TRBJ2-7; D is unresolved. Germline CDR1 SNHLY, CDR2 FYNNEI. This CDR3 has 11 amino acids. The V and J ends lost 2 bases and 3 bases respectively, with 2 bases between them. CDR3 DNA: TGTGCCAGCAGTGAATTCTACGAGCAGTACTTC. Translated, it gives CASSEFYEQYF. Full variable domain (rest looked up from reference TRBV2 and TRBJ2-7): EPEVTQTPSHQVTQMGQEVILRCVPISNHLYFYWYRQILGQKVEFLVSFYNNEISEKSEIFDDQFSVERPDGSNFTLKIRSTKLEDSAMYFCASSEFYEQYFGPGTRLTVT.

The chain couples TRBV5-1 to TRBJ2-7, with 13 bases fitting TRBD2. The CDR3 runs to 15 residues. Germline V gives CDR1 SGHRS, CDR2 YFSETQ. The J segment lost 4 bases and the V segment lost 4 bases, leaving 5 bases of the junction unmatched. In DNA form, the CDR3 reads TGCGCCAGCAGCCTCACTAGCGGGGGGGCTTACGAGCAGTACTTC. Translated: CASSLTSGGAYEQYF.

V is TRBV5-1 and J is TRBJ2-1, with D perhaps matching TRBD1 (5 bases). Per germline, CDR1 SGHRS and CDR2 YFSETQ. This CDR3 is 12 amino acids long. The V end was cut by 3 bases, the J end by 7 bases, with 8 bases between. The CDR3 region is CASSWQGNEQFF. DNA of the CDR3: TGCGCCAGCAGCTGGCAGGGAAATGAGCAGTTCTTC.

This chain uses TRBV10-1 with TRBJ1-6, with D perhaps matching TRBD1 (6 bases). The length of the CDR3 is 16 residues. Trimming cost V 6 bases and J 2 bases, with 14 bases left between them. Germline V lookup: CDR1 WNHNN, CDR2 SYGVQD (reference sequence). CDR3 protein: CASRKVGGPYNSPLHF. The CDR3 nucleotides read TGCGCCAGCAGAAAAGTGGGGGGCCCCTATAATTCACCCCTCCACTTT.

This clone was seen just once. This CDR3 reads CAISESSRQGSQYF. DNA of the CDR3: TGTGCCATCAGTGAGTCTTCACGACAGGGTTCACAGTATTTT. This chain uses TRBV10-3 with TRBJ2-3; TRBD1 agrees at 7 bases. V lost 0 bases to trimming and J lost 12 bases; unmatched junction nucleotides: 9. This CDR3 spans 14 amino acids. From germline, CDR1 is ENHRY and CDR2 SYGVKD.

Only a few counts were recorded for this clone. V is TRBV28 and J is TRBJ1-5; 10 nucleotides agree with TRBD1. The germline V gene has CDR1 MDHEN and CDR2 SYDVKM. V lost 6 bases and J lost 11; bases outside the gene matches: 7. This CDR3 contains 13 residues. Here the CDR3 DNA reads TGTGCCAGCAGAGGGACAGGGGCCGGTTCCCAGCATTTT. Amino acids: CASRGTGAGSQHF.

The chain couples TRBV6-5 to TRBJ1-6, with TRBD1 matching 10 bases. Losses at the gene ends were 2 bases for V and 8 bases for J; bases not matched to a gene: 0. Germline V gene data show CDR1 as MNHEY and CDR2 as SVGAGI. The CDR3 is 14 residues long. The chain's CDR3 is CASSYGTGDSPLHF. CDR3 coding DNA: TGTGCCAGCAGTTACGGGACAGGGGATTCACCCCTCCACTTT.

The J gene is TRBJ1-4, the V gene TRBV4-3; no definite D call. The CDR3 totals 15 residues. V gave up 0 bases and J gave up 4 bases, with 9 bases separating them. Germline values: CDR1 LGHNA, CDR2 YSLEER. CDR3 nucleotides: TGCGCCAGCAGCCAAGAGCGGAGGGATAATGAAAAACTGTTTTTT. This codes for CASSQERRDNEKLFF.

J is TRBJ1-3 and V is TRBV10-3; TRBD1 agrees at 7 bases. The germline CDR1 and CDR2 sequences are ENHRY and SYGVKD. CDR3 length: 14 residues. The junction had 10 bases not matched to a gene; V was cut back by 6 bases and J by 8 bases. The CDR3 region has the DNA TGTGCCATCAGCCCTGGACAGGATGGGGACACCATATATTTT. It yields the protein CAISPGQDGDTIYF.

This chain connects TRBV4-1 to TRBJ2-6; the D is unclear. The V end lost 3 bases, the J end lost 0 bases, and 3 bases lay between the germline ends. The CDR3 covers 14 residues. Germline assignment: CDR1 MGHRA and CDR2 YSYEKL. CDR3 DNA sequence: TGCGCCAGCAGCCACCTCTCTGGGGCCAACGTCCTGACTTTC. Amino acids: CASSHLSGANVLTF.

The chain links TRBV5-6 to TRBJ1-3; no clear D. Deletions cut 2 bases from V and 7 bases from J, with 4 bases between. The CDR3 loop spans 11 amino acids. Germline assignment: CDR1 SGHDT and CDR2 YYEEEE. The CDR3 DNA follows: TGTGCCAGCAGCTTCCGCAACACCATATATTTT. This sequence encodes CASSFRNTIYF.

The V gene is TRBV6-1, the J gene TRBJ1-5, with D maybe TRBD1 (6 bases). Trimming removed 5 bases from V and 1 base from J, with 9 bases in between. This CDR3 spans 14 amino acids. The V gene's germline CDR1 is MNHNS and CDR2 SASEGT. The CDR3 sequence is CASSRGGSNQPQHF. CDR3 nucleotide sequence: TGTGCCAGCAGTAGGGGGGGGAGCAATCAGCCCCAGCATTTT.

V and J are TRBV29-1 and TRBJ2-1; TRBD2 might be the D (7 bases). The CDR3 runs 15 residues. The germline V and J ends were trimmed by 6 bases and 4 bases, with 19 bases remaining between them. In germline, CDR1 is SQVTM, CDR2 ANQGSEA. The CDR3, as DNA: TGCAGCGTCCCAAGGGGGGGGGCTCAATACAATGAGCAGTTCTTC. This gives the protein CSVPRGGAQYNEQFF.

The gene calls are TRBV7-9 and TRBJ2-5; possibly TRBD2 for D (7 bases). The DNA end lines up better with TRBJ2-7; the J call may be wrong. The CDR3 runs 16 residues. Germline CDR1 reads SEHNR; CDR2 reads FQNEAQ (reference sequence). The CDR3 protein is CASSLRTGGSLDEQYF. Written as DNA, the CDR3 is TGTGCCAGCAGCTTACGGACGGGGGGCTCCTTGGACGAGCAGTACTTC.

CDR3: CASSVGGGGTEAFF. DNA of the CDR3: TGTGCCAGCAGCGTAGGAGGGGGCGGCACTGAAGCTTTCTTT. The chain is built from TRBV9 and TRBJ1-1; 7 nucleotides agree with TRBD1. V gave up 0 bases and J gave up 4 bases; unmatched junction bases: 3. Germline CDR1 is SGDLS and CDR2 is YYNGEE. The CDR3 runs 14 residues.

The CDR3 sequence is CASSQGTGDYEQYF. DNA of the CDR3: TGTGCCAGCAGCCAGGGGACAGGGGACTACGAGCAGTACTTC. This chain joins TRBV5-5 and TRBJ2-7; TRBD1 matches at 10 bases. The trim removed 4 bases at V and 3 bases at J, leaving 4 bases unmatched. Germline V gives CDR1 SGHKS, CDR2 YYEKEE (reference sequence). The CDR3 runs 14 residues.

V gene TRBV7-9 combines with J gene TRBJ1-3; D call uncertain. CDR3 length: 16 amino acids. V dropped 1 base and J dropped 7 bases, with 17 bases sitting between them. In germline, CDR1 is SEHNR, CDR2 FQNEAQ (reference sequence). Here the CDR3 DNA reads TGTGCCAGCAGCTTAGAGGTTGGGCCAGTCGGGAACACCATATATTTT. Amino acids: CASSLEVGPVGNTIYF.

V and J are TRBV28 and TRBJ2-7; D might be TRBD2 (6 bases). The V end was cut by 10 bases, the J end by 6 bases, with 16 bases between. CDR1 MDHEN and CDR2 SYDVKM come from the germline V gene. The CDR3 has 12 residues. CDR3 region: CATSRGWGEQYV. CDR3 nucleotides: TGTGCCACGAGCCGGGGGTGGGGCGAGCAGTACGTC.

The rearrangement links TRBV2 to TRBJ2-5, with 8 nucleotides matching TRBD2. There are 15 residues in the CDR3. In germline, CDR1 is SNHLY, CDR2 FYNNEI. V shed 6 bases, J shed 2 bases, and the junction held 8 bases outside the gene matches. The CDR3 protein is CASSIARGGQETQYF. CDR3 nucleotides: TGTGCCAGCAGCATCGCCCGGGGGGGTCAAGAGACCCAGTACTTC.

The chain carries TRBV27 and TRBJ1-5, with D possibly TRBD1 on 5 matching bases. Germline V lookup: CDR1 MNHEY, CDR2 SMNVEV (reference sequence). V lost 3 bases to trimming and J lost 2 bases, with 11 bases between them. The CDR3 is 15 amino acids. The CDR3 region has the DNA TGTGCCAGCAGTTTGCCCGAGACAGGCAATCAGCCCCAGCATTTT. Its translation is CASSLPETGNQPQHF.

About this clone itself: Other DNA sequences in the same sample also yield this CDR3. The chain uses TRBV29-1 and TRBJ2-5, with D unresolved. V dropped 6 bases and J dropped 1 base, with 3 bases sitting between them. The CDR3 length is 10 residues. Germline CDR1 is SQVTM and CDR2 is ANQGSEA. The CDR3 sequence is CSVAQETQYF. The CDR3 DNA follows: TGCAGCGTCGCCCAAGAGACCCAGTACTTC.

The chain couples TRBV5-5 to TRBJ2-5; D unresolved. The CDR3 totals 13 residues. From germline, CDR1 is SGHKS and CDR2 YYEKEE (reference sequence). V was cut by 1 base and J by 1 base, with 5 bases left in between. This CDR3 reads CASSLRSQETQYF. DNA for the CDR3: TGTGCCAGCAGCTTGAGGTCCCAAGAGACCCAGTACTTC.

V and J are TRBV7-2 and TRBJ2-5; no definite D call. The CDR3 loop spans 14 amino acids. Trimming left V 2 bases short and J 3 bases short, with 10 bases between. The germline V gene has CDR1 SGHTA and CDR2 FQGNSA. In DNA form, the CDR3 reads TGTGCCAGCAGCTTAAACGGTATCGAAGAGACCCAGTACTTC. It specifies CASSLNGIEETQYF.